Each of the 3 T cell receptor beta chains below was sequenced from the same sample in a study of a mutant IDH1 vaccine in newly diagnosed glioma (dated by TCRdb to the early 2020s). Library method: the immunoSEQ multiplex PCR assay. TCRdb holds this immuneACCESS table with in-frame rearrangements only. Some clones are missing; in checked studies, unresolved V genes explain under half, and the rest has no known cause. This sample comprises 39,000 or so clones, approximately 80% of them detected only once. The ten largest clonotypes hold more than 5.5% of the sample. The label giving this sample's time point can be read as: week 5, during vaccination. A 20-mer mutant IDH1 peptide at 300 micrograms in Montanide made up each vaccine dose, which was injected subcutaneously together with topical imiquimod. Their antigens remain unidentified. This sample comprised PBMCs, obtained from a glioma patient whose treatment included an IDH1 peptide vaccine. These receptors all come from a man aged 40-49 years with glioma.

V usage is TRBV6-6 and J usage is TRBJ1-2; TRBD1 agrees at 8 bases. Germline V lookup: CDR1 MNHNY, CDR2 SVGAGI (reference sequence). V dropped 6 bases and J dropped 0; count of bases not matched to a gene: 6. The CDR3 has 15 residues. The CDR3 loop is CASRGGQGANYGYTF. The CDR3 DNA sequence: TGTGCCAGCAGGGGAGGACAGGGAGCTAACTATGGCTACACCTTC.

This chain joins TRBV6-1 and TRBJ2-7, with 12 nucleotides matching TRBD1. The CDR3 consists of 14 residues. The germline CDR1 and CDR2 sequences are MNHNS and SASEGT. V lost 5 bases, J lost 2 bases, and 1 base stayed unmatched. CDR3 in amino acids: CASSWDRGPYEQYF. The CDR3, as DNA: TGTGCCAGCAGTTGGGACAGGGGGCCCTACGAGCAGTACTTC.

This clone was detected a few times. In nucleotides, the CDR3 is TGTGCCAGCAGCTTATCCAGAATGAACACTGAAGCTTTCTTT. The encoded protein is CASSLSRMNTEAFF. J is TRBJ1-1 and V is TRBV13; no firm D call. The CDR3 runs to 14 residues. V was pared by 2 bases and J by 0 bases, with 7 bases between. Germline V lookup: CDR1 PRHDT, CDR2 FYEKMQ (reference sequence).